Each of the 17 T cell receptor beta chains below was sequenced from the same sample in a study of cytomegalovirus exposure and HLA in healthy donors. PCR amplification relied on 60 Vbeta primers (plus 13 Jbeta primers). Generated by immunoSEQ multiplex PCR, the TCRdb table keeps only in-frame clones and is missing some. The sample holds about 150,000 clones. The sequencing sample was made of PBMCs. These receptors were collected from a man aged 25-45 years in good health and CMV-seronegative.

The rearrangement uses TRBV18 and TRBJ1-1, with TRBD1 identical over 8 bases. V shed 3 bases and J 1 base; nucleotides not matched to a gene: 7. The CDR3 is 16 amino acids. Germline V CDR1 and CDR2: KGHSH, LQKENI. The chain's CDR3 is CASSPLTGVGNTEAFF. The CDR3, as DNA: TGTGCCAGCTCACCTTTGACAGGGGTGGGGAACACTGAAGCTTTCTTT.

V is TRBV15 and J is TRBJ1-5; D not resolved. The CDR3 extends over 15 amino acids. Germline assignment: CDR1 LNHNV and CDR2 YYDKDF (reference sequence). Trimming took off 0 bases at V and 10 bases at J, with 16 bases between the two ends. The CDR3 here is CATSRERVWGGPQHF. CDR3 sequence (DNA): TGTGCCACCAGCAGAGAGAGGGTGTGGGGTGGACCCCAGCATTTT.

This chain uses TRBV5-4 with TRBJ2-7; a weak D match, TRBD2 (5 bases). This CDR3 is 15 amino acids long. Germline V gene data show CDR1 as SGHNT and CDR2 as YYREEE (reference sequence). V gave up 4 bases and J gave up 3 bases, with 17 bases separating them. DNA for the CDR3: TGTGCCAGCAGCGTCCCAGCACGGGGTCGCTACGAGCAGTACTTC. It translates to CASSVPARGRYEQYF.

The gene calls are TRBV6-4 and TRBJ2-2; D unresolved. There are 15 residues in the CDR3. The germline V gene encodes CDR1 MRHNA and CDR2 SNTAGT. Trimming shortened V by 3 bases and J by 0 bases, and 8 bases separated the two germline ends. The CDR3 region is CASSERETNTGELFF. DNA of the CDR3: TGTGCCAGCAGTGAAAGAGAGACGAACACCGGGGAGCTGTTTTTT.

The chain employs TRBV4-1 and TRBJ1-4; 9 positions agree with TRBD1. CDR1 MGHRA and CDR2 YSYEKL come from the germline V gene. The CDR3 totals 19 residues. J lost 0 bases, V lost 3 bases, and 11 bases had no gene match. CDR3 amino acids: CASSQAIQGAYATNEKLFF. DNA for the CDR3: TGCGCCAGCAGCCAGGCAATACAGGGGGCGTATGCAACTAATGAAAAACTGTTTTTT.

CDR3 loop: CASSLFGAVTEAFF. The CDR3 DNA reads TGTGCCAGCAGTTTGTTTGGGGCAGTCACTGAAGCTTTCTTT. This rearrangement joins TRBV27 to TRBJ1-1; D possibly corresponds to TRBD1 (5 bases). This CDR3 comprises 14 residues. V lost 3 bases to trimming and J lost 4 bases, with 12 bases between them. CDR1 MNHEY and CDR2 SMNVEV come from the germline V gene (reference sequence).

The rearrangement links TRBV11-2 to TRBJ2-3; D uncertain. The CDR3 covers 12 residues. Germline CDR1 is SGHAT and CDR2 is FQNNGV. Trimming took off 7 bases at V and 6 bases at J, with 11 bases between the two ends. CDR3 sequence: CASTYIGDTQYF. CDR3 in DNA: TGTGCCAGCACCTACATCGGGGATACGCAGTATTTT.

The chain employs TRBV5-1 and TRBJ2-1; D not resolved. CDR1 and CDR2 from the germline V gene are SGHRS and YFSETQ. CDR3 length equals 14 residues. V lost 0 bases to trimming and J lost 8 bases, with 12 bases between them. The CDR3: CASSLEAFGHEQFF. Here the CDR3 DNA reads TGCGCCAGCAGCTTGGAGGCCTTTGGGCATGAGCAGTTCTTC.

The chain employs TRBV28 and TRBJ1-2; D is unclear. The V and J ends lost 8 bases and 7 bases respectively, with 20 bases between them. Germline CDR1 MDHEN, CDR2 SYDVKM. This CDR3 has 14 residues. The CDR3 DNA is TGTGCCAGCTCTCCCCCCGAGTTAGTAACTGGCTACACCTTC. Amino acids: CASSPPELVTGYTF.

The V and J genes are TRBV11-3 and TRBJ2-5; perhaps TRBD1 as D (5 bases). The end of the DNA is better explained by TRBJ2-7, so the J call may be wrong. This CDR3 has 14 amino acids. In germline, CDR1 is SGHNT, CDR2 YENEEA. The CDR3 nucleotides read TGTGCCAGCAGCACCCAAGGTGACAGCTACGAGCAGTACTTC. It encodes CASSTQGDSYEQYF.

V gene TRBV28 combines with J gene TRBJ1-5; no firm D call. The CDR3 is 14 residues long. Trimming cost V 4 bases and J 3 bases, with 10 bases left between them. Germline V CDR1 and CDR2: MDHEN, SYDVKM. CDR3 in amino acids: CASSSLFNNQPQHF. The CDR3 nucleotides read TGTGCCAGCAGTTCACTATTTAACAATCAGCCCCAGCATTTT. The full variable domain, in which reference TRBV28 and TRBJ1-5 provide the parts outside the CDR3, is DVKVTQSSRYLVKRTGEKVFLECVQDMDHENMFWYRQDPGLGLRLIYFSYDVKMKEKGDIPEGYSVSREKKERFSLILESASTNQTSMYLCASSSLFNNQPQHFGDGTRLSIL.

The gene calls are TRBV15 and TRBJ2-7, with D possibly TRBD2 on 6 matching bases. V lost 6 bases and J 1 base, leaving 10 bases between the germline ends. The CDR3 length is 13 residues. The germline V gene encodes CDR1 LNHNV and CDR2 YYDKDF (reference sequence). The CDR3 sequence: CATRLANSYEQYF. In DNA form, the CDR3 reads TGTGCCACCAGGCTAGCGAATTCCTACGAGCAGTACTTC.

This rearrangement joins TRBV18 to TRBJ1-1; 9 bases map to TRBD1. The length of the CDR3 is 16 residues. Trimming took 4 bases from V and 5 from J; bases not matched to a gene: 11. Germline lookup yields CDR1 KGHSH and CDR2 LQKENI. The CDR3 DNA sequence: TGTGCCAGCTCACAAACCGGGACAGGGATGATAACTGAAGCTTTCTTT. Translating it yields CASSQTGTGMITEAFF.

CDR3 DNA: TGTGCCAGCAGTGAAGAAGACGCCTGGACACCCCAGCATTTT. Its translation is CASSEEDAWTPQHF. The chain has TRBV2 and TRBJ1-5; the D gene is possibly TRBD1 (5 bases). V dropped 1 base and J dropped 10 bases, with 14 bases sitting between them. CDR3 length: 14 residues. Germline-derived CDR1 and CDR2 are SNHLY and FYNNEI. Full variable domain (rest looked up from reference TRBV2 and TRBJ1-5): EPEVTQTPSHQVTQMGQEVILRCVPISNHLYFYWYRQILGQKVEFLVSFYNNEISEKSEIFDDQFSVERPDGSNFTLKIRSTKLEDSAMYFCASSEEDAWTPQHFGDGTRLSIL.

The chain combines TRBV5-4 with TRBJ2-1; 9 positions agree with TRBD1. J lost 12 bases, V lost 4 bases, and 14 bases had no gene match. The CDR3 consists of 15 residues. Germline V gene sequence: CDR1 SGHNT, CDR2 YYREEE (reference sequence). Written as DNA, the CDR3 is TGTGCCAGCAGCCCTCCCGGGACAGGGACTCCTCGGCAGTTCTTC. This codes for CASSPPGTGTPRQFF.

The chain recombines TRBV5-1 with TRBJ2-2; D may be TRBD2 (5 bases). Trimming removed 6 bases at V and 1 base at J, with 19 bases between. Germline V gives CDR1 SGHRS, CDR2 YFSETQ. This CDR3 is 17 amino acids long. The DNA of the CDR3 is TGCGCCAGCAAGGACTTTCGAACTACCATGAACACCGGGGAGCTGTTTTTT. Amino acids: CASKDFRTTMNTGELFF.

V gene TRBV27 combines with J gene TRBJ2-1; no firm D call. With 6 bases removed from V and 5 bases from J, the gap between germline ends came to 11 bases. CDR1 and CDR2 from the germline V gene are MNHEY and SMNVEV (reference sequence). The CDR3 loop spans 13 amino acids. CDR3 sequence (DNA): TGTGCCAGCAGGGCCACGAATAACAATGAGCAGTTCTTC. It encodes CASRATNNNEQFF.